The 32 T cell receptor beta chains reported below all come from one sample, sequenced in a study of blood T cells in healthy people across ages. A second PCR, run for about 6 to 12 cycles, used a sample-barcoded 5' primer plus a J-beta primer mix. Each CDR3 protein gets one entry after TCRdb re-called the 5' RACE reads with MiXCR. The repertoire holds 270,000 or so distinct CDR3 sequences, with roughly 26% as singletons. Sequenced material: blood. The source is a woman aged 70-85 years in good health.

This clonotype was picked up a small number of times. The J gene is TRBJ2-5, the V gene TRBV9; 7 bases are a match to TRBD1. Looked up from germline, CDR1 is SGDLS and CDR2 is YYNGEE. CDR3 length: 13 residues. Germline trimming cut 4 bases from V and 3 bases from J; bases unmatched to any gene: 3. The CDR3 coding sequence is TGTGCCAGCAGCTCCGGGACAGAAGAGACCCAGTACTTC. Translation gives CASSSGTEETQYF.

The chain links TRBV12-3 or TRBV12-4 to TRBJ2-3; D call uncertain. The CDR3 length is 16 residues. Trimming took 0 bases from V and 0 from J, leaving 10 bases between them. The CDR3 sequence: CASSLARRLSTDTQYF. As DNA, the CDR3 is TGTGCCAGCAGTTTAGCGCGTCGCCTTAGCACAGATACGCAGTATTTT.

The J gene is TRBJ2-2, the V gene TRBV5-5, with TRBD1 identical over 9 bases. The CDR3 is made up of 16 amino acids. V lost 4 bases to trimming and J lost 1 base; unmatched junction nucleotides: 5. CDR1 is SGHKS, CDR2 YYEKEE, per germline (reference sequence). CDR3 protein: CASSTGQGLNTGELFF. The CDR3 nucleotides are TGTGCCAGCAGCACTGGACAGGGGTTGAACACCGGGGAGCTGTTTTTT.

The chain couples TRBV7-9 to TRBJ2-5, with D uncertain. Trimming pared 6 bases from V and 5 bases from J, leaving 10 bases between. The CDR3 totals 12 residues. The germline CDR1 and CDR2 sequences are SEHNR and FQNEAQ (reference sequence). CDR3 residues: CASRLLSETQYF. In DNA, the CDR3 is TGTGCCAGCAGGTTACTCTCGGAGACCCAGTACTTC.

The CDR3 sequence: CASQRGGSEQFF. Here the CDR3 DNA reads TGTGCCAGCCAAAGAGGCGGGAGTGAGCAGTTCTTC. The chain joins TRBV6-5 to TRBJ2-5, with 7 bases fitting TRBD2. The better agreement between TRBJ2-1 and the DNA end casts doubt on the J call. CDR3 length equals 12 residues. Germline V gene lookup returns CDR1 MNHEY and CDR2 SVGAGI.

The CDR3 is CASSTPESRYF. The CDR3 bases are TGTGCCAGCAGCACTCCGGAAAGCCGGTACTTC. The V call is TRBV28, the J call TRBJ2-4; D not resolved. The CDR3 totals 11 residues. Deletions cut 6 bases from V and 15 bases from J, with 15 bases between. Per the germline V gene, CDR1 is MDHEN and CDR2 is SYDVKM.

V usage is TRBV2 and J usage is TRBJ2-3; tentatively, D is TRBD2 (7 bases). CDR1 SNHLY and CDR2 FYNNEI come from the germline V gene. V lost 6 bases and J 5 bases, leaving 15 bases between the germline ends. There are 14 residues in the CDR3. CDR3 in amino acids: CASRSGTRGDTQYF. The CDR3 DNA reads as TGTGCCAGCAGGAGCGGGACCAGGGGAGATACGCAGTATTTT.

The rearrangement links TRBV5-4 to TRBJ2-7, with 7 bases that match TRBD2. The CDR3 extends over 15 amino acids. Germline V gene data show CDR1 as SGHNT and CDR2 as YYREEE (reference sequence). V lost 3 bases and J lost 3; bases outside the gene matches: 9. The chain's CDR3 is CASSSGRDPIYEQYF. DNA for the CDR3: TGTGCCAGCAGCTCGGGGAGGGACCCAATCTACGAGCAGTACTTC.

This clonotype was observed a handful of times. CDR3 sequence: CASSLDGGLGYTF. CDR3 nucleotide sequence: TGTGCCAGCAGCTTGGATGGGGGATTGGGCTACACCTTC. The rearrangement links TRBV5-5 to TRBJ1-2; TRBD1 is a possible D gene (5 bases). The germline V gene encodes CDR1 SGHKS and CDR2 YYEKEE (reference sequence). The CDR3 has 13 residues. V shed 0 bases and J shed 8 bases, with 11 bases lying between them.

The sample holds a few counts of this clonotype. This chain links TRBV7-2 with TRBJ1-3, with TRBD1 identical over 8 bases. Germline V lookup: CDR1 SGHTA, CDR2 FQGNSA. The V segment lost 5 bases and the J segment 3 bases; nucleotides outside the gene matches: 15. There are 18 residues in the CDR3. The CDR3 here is CASSPRQGLRPFGNTIYF. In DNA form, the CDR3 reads TGTGCCAGCAGCCCTAGACAGGGGCTAAGGCCCTTTGGAAACACCATATATTTT. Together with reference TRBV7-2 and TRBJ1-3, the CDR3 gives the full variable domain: GAGVSQSPSNKVTEKGKDVELRCDPISGHTALYWYRQSLGQGLEFLIYFQGNSAPDKSGLPSDRFSAERTGGSVSTLTIQRTQQEDSAVYLCASSPRQGLRPFGNTIYFGEGSWLTVV.

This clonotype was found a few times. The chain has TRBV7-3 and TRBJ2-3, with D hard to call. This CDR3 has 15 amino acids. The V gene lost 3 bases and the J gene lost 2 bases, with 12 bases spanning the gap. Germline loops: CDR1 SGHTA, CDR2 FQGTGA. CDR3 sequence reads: CASSFGGVNTDTQYF. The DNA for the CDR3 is TGTGCCAGCAGCTTCGGCGGAGTTAACACAGATACGCAGTATTTT.

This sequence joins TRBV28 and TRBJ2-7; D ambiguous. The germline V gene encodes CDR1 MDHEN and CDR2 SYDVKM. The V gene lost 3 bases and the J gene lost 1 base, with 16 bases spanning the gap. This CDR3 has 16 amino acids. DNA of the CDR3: TGTGCCAGCAGTTTTTATTCGCTAACTGAATCCTACGAGCAGTACTTC. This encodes CASSFYSLTESYEQYF.

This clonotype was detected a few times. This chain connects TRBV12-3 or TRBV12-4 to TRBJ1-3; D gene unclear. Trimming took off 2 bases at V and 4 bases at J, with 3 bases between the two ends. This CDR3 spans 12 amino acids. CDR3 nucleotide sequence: TGTGCCAGCAGTTTATTCGGAAACACCATATATTTT. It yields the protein CASSLFGNTIYF.

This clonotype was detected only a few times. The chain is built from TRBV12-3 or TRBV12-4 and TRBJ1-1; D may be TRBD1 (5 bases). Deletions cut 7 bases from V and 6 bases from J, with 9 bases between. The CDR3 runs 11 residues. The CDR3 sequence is CASIQGPEAFF. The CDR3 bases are TGTGCCAGCATTCAGGGACCTGAAGCTTTCTTT.

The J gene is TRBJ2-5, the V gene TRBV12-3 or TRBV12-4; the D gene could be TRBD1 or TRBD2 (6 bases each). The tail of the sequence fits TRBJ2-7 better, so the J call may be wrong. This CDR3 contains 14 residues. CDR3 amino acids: CASSLHGGGYEQYF. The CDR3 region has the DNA TGTGCCAGCAGTTTACACGGAGGGGGCTACGAGCAGTACTTC.

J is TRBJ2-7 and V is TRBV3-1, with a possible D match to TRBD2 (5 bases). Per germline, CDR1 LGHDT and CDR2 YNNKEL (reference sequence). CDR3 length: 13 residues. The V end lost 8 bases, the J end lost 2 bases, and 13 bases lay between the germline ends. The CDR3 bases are TGTGCCAGCGCCAAGGACGGGGCCTACGAGCAGTACTTC. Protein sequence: CASAKDGAYEQYF.

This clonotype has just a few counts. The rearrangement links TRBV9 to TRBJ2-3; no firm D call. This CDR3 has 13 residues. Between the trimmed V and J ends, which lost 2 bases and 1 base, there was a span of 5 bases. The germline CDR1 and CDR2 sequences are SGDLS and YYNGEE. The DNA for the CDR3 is TGTGCCAGCAGCGTTGTAGGCACAGATACGCAGTATTTT. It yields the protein CASSVVGTDTQYF.

Written as DNA, the CDR3 is TGCAGTGCTGGACGCGCTAGCGGGCGAAATGAGCAGTACTTC. As protein: CSAGRASGRNEQYF. The rearrangement joins TRBV20-1 to TRBJ2-7; 8 nucleotides align to TRBD2. The V gene's germline CDR1 is DFQATT and CDR2 SNEGSKA (reference sequence). V was pared by 5 bases and J by 7 bases, with 13 bases of the junction left unmatched. The CDR3 has 14 amino acids.

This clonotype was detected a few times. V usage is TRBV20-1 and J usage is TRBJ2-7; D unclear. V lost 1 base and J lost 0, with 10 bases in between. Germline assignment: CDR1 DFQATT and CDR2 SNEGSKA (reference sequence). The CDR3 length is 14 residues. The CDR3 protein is CSARGTRNSYEQYF. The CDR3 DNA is TGCAGTGCTAGAGGAACCCGGAACTCCTACGAGCAGTACTTC.

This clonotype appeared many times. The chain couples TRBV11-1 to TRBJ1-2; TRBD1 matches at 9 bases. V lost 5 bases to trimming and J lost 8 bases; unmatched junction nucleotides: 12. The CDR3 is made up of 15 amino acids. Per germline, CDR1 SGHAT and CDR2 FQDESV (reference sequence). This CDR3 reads CASSRPGQGSGGYTF. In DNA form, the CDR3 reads TGTGCCAGCAGCCGTCCGGGACAGGGATCGGGAGGCTACACCTTC.

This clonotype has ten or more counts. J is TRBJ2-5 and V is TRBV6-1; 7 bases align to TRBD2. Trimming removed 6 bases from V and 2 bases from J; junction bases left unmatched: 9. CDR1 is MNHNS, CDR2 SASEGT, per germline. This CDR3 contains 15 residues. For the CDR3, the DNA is TGTGCCAGCAGGGCACCCGGGGGGTTACAAGAGACCCAGTACTTC. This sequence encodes CASRAPGGLQETQYF.

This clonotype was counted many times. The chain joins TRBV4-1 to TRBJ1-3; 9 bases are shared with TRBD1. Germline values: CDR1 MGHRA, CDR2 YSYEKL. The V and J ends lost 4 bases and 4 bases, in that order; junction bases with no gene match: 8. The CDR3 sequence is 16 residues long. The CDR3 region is CASSLGSGQGGNTIYF. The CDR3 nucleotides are TGCGCCAGCAGCCTTGGGAGTGGACAGGGGGGAAACACCATATATTTT.

The CDR3 spells CASSLRQYYGYTF. In DNA form, the CDR3 reads TGTGCCAGCAGTTTAAGACAATACTATGGCTACACCTTC. The chain links TRBV12-3 or TRBV12-4 to TRBJ1-2; D is undetermined. With 2 bases removed from V and 3 bases from J, the gap between germline ends came to 7 bases. This CDR3 has 13 amino acids.

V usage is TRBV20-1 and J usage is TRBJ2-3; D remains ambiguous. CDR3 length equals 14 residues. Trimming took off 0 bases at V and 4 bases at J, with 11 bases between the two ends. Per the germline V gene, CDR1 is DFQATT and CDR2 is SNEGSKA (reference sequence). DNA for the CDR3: TGCAGTGCTAGAGATTCATGGGTTCCAGATACGCAGTATTTT. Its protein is CSARDSWVPDTQYF.

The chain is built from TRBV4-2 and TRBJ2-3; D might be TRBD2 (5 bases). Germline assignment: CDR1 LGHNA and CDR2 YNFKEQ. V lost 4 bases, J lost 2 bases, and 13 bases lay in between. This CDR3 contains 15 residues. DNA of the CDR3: TGTGCCAGCAGCCCCCGGACTGCGATCACAGATACGCAGTATTTT. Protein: CASSPRTAITDTQYF.

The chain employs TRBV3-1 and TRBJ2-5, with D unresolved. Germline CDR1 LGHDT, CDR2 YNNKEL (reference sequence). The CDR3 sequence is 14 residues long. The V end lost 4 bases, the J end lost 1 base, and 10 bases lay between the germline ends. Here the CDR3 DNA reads TGTGCCAGCAGCCCGTTTGTGAGCCAAGAGACCCAGTACTTC. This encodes CASSPFVSQETQYF.

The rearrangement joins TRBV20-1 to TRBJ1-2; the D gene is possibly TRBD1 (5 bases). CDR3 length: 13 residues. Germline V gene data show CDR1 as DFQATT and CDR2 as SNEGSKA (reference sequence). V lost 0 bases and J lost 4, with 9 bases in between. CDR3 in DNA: TGCAGTGCTAGAGAGACAGACTCCTATGGCTACACCTTC. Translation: CSARETDSYGYTF.

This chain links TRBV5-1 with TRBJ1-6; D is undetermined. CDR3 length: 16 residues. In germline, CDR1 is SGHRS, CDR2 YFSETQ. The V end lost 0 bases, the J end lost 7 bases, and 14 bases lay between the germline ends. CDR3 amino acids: CASSLGPHQSNSPLHF. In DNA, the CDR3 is TGCGCCAGCAGCTTGGGTCCACACCAGAGCAATTCACCCCTCCACTTT.

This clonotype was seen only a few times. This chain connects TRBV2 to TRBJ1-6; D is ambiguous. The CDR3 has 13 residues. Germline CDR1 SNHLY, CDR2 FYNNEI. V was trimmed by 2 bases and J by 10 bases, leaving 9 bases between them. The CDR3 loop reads CASSERVLSPLHF. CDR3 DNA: TGTGCCAGCAGTGAACGGGTTTTGTCACCCCTCCACTTT.

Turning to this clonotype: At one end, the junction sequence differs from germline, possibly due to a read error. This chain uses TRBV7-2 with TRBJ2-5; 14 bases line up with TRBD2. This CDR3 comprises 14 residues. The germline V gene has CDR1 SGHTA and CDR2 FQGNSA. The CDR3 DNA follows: TGTGCCAGCAGCTCGGGACTAGCGGGAGAGACCCAGTGCTTC. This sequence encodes CASSSGLAGETQCF.

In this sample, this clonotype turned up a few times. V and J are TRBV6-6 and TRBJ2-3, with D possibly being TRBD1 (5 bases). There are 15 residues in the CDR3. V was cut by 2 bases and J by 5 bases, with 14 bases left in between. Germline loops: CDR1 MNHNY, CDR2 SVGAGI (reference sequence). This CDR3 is CASSYPPPRGDTQYF. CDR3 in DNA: TGTGCCAGCAGTTACCCTCCTCCTAGGGGAGATACGCAGTATTTT.

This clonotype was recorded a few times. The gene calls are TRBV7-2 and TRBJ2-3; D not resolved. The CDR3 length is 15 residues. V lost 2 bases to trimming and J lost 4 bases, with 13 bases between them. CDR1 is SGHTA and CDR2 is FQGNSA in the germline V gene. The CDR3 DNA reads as TGTGCCAGCAGCTTACCTGCGAGTGGGGCAGATACGCAGTATTTT. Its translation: CASSLPASGADTQYF.